The next 10 T cell receptor beta chains were all read from a single sample in a study of blood T cell repertoires in COVID-19. Sequencing was performed with immunoSEQ multiplex PCR; in TCRdb, only in-frame clones are kept and a portion is missing. Here the sample spans fewer than 110,000 clones, around 84% being singletons. Input material: peripheral blood. These receptor sequences come from a woman in her seventies with active or convalescent COVID-19.

The V call is TRBV5-1, the J call TRBJ2-7, with D possibly matching TRBD2 (6 bases). The V gene's germline CDR1 is SGHRS and CDR2 YFSETQ. There are 12 residues in the CDR3. V gave up 4 bases and J gave up 6 bases, with 11 bases separating them. The CDR3 DNA sequence: TGCGCCAGCAGCATTCAGGGAGGCGAGCAGTACTTC. The encoded protein is CASSIQGGEQYF.

The rearrangement uses TRBV3-1 (or the pseudogene TRBV3-2) and TRBJ2-1; no clear D. In germline, CDR1 is LGHDT, CDR2 YNNKEL (reference sequence). The germline V and J ends were trimmed by 1 base and 7 bases, with 11 bases remaining between them. This CDR3 has 14 residues. CDR3 coding DNA: TGTGCCAGCAGCCAAGCCATAGTTGTGAATGAGCAGTTCTTC. This translates into CASSQAIVVNEQFF.

This clone was observed a single time. The DNA of the CDR3 is TGTGCCAGCAGCGTAGACCCGGGACAGGGATGGGTTACGGCCGGGGAGCTGTTTTTT. Translated, it gives CASSVDPGQGWVTAGELFF. This rearrangement joins TRBV9 to TRBJ2-2, with 9 bases aligning to TRBD1. CDR1 is SGDLS, CDR2 YYNGEE, per germline. J lost 6 bases, V lost 0 bases, and 15 bases had no gene match. The CDR3 has 19 residues. Full variable domain (outside the CDR3, taken from reference TRBV9 and TRBJ2-2): DSGVTQTPKHLITATGQRVTLRCSPRSGDLSVYWYQQSLDQGLQFLIQYYNGEERAKGNILERFSAQQFPDLHSELNLSSLELGDSALYFCASSVDPGQGWVTAGELFFGEGSRLTVL.

The chain uses TRBV5-5 and TRBJ2-5, with 8 nucleotides matching TRBD1. The germline CDR1 and CDR2 sequences are SGHKS and YYEKEE (reference sequence). There are 14 residues in the CDR3. Germline trimming cut 2 bases from V and 4 bases from J; bases unmatched to any gene: 4. Here the CDR3 DNA reads TGTGCCAGCAGCTTCACAGGGGGAGGAGAGACCCAGTACTTC. It specifies CASSFTGGGETQYF.

J is TRBJ2-3 and V is TRBV5-1; 11 bases map to TRBD2. CDR3 length: 18 residues. Germline V CDR1 and CDR2: SGHRS, YFSETQ. Trimming at V came to 0 bases and at J to 0 bases, leaving 6 bases not matched to a gene. This CDR3 reads CASSLALSGRASTDTQYF. The CDR3 DNA sequence: TGCGCCAGCAGCTTGGCCCTTAGCGGGAGGGCTAGCACAGATACGCAGTATTTT. The whole variable domain, remainder taken from reference TRBV5-1 and TRBJ2-3, is KAGVTQTPRYLIKTRGQQVTLSCSPISGHRSVSWYQQTPGQGLQFLFEYFSETQRNKGNFPGRFSGRQFSNSRSEMNVSTLELGDSALYLCASSLALSGRASTDTQYFGPGTRLTVL.

The sample holds a few counts of this clone. The chain carries TRBV15 and TRBJ1-2; D gene ambiguous. The CDR3 has 14 residues. Trimming removed 2 bases at V and 6 bases at J, with 13 bases between. Germline V gene data show CDR1 as LNHNV and CDR2 as YYDKDF (reference sequence). The CDR3 loop reads CATSRSRGLNGYTF. The CDR3 region has the DNA TGTGCCACCAGCAGATCCAGAGGTTTGAATGGCTACACCTTC.

The chain links TRBV19 to TRBJ2-1; 7 nucleotides align to TRBD1. The germline V gene encodes CDR1 LNHDA and CDR2 SQIVND (reference sequence). The V segment lost 8 bases and the J segment 8 bases; nucleotides outside the gene matches: 12. The CDR3 runs 14 residues. The CDR3 nucleotides are TGTGCCAGTGTGGATAGGGGGCCCCAGGATGAGCAGTTCTTC. Its protein is CASVDRGPQDEQFF.

The chain is built from TRBV30 and TRBJ2-3; 7 bases agree with TRBD2. This CDR3 has 16 amino acids. CDR1 GTSNPN and CDR2 SVGIG come from the germline V gene (reference sequence). J gave up 0 bases and V 1 base, and 7 bases lay outside the gene matches. The CDR3 protein is CAWSGLAVLSTDTQYF. CDR3 bases: TGTGCCTGGAGTGGGCTAGCGGTACTGAGCACAGATACGCAGTATTTT. The whole variable domain, remainder taken from reference TRBV30 and TRBJ2-3, is SQTIHQWPATLVQPVGSPLSLECTVEGTSNPNLYWYRQAAGRGLQLLFYSVGIGQISSEVPQNLSASRPQDRQFILSSKKLLLSDSGFYLCAWSGLAVLSTDTQYFGPGTRLTVL.

This chain joins TRBV6-5 and TRBJ2-5; maybe TRBD2 (6 bases). Germline CDR1 and CDR2: MNHEY and SVGAGI. The CDR3 consists of 13 residues. The V end was cut by 6 bases, the J end by 4 bases, with 12 bases between. The chain's CDR3 is CASRSGTLETQYF. In nucleotides, the CDR3 is TGTGCCAGCAGATCCGGGACTTTAGAGACCCAGTACTTC.

The J gene is TRBJ1-5, the V gene TRBV6-2 or TRBV6-3; a weak D match, TRBD1 (5 bases). Trimming shortened V by 5 bases and J by 7 bases, and 9 bases separated the two germline ends. CDR1 and CDR2 (germline): MNHEY, SVGEGT. The CDR3 runs to 12 residues. The CDR3 spells CASSTGGQPQHF. CDR3 DNA: TGTGCCAGCAGTACGGGGGGACAGCCCCAGCATTTT.